The 5 T cell receptor beta chains reported below all come from one sample, sequenced in a study of T-cell memory formation after mild COVID-19. TCRdb re-analysed the 5' RACE reads in MiXCR, keeping a single row per CDR3 protein. The table records about 200,000 distinct CDR3 sequences, around 9.5% of them present only once. Sequencing was performed on PBMCs or a T cell subset sorted from them (not recorded which). These receptors all stem from a man aged 18 to 35 who had mild COVID-19 (a few samples of this study predate the infection). Cell type and time point are not known.

Ten or more counts support this clonotype. The CDR3 DNA follows: TGTGCCAGCAGTCCCGGGCCATCACAAGAGACCCAGTACTTC. Residues: CASSPGPSQETQYF. The chain couples TRBV12-3 or TRBV12-4 to TRBJ2-5, with unresolved D. This CDR3 is 14 amino acids long. With 5 bases removed from V and 2 bases from J, the gap between germline ends came to 12 bases.

This clonotype was counted a few times. The gene calls are TRBV20-1 and TRBJ1-5, with D perhaps TRBD1 (5 bases). V gave up 0 bases and J gave up 0 bases, with 12 bases separating them. The germline V gene has CDR1 DFQATT and CDR2 SNEGSKA (reference sequence). The CDR3 spans 16 residues. Here the CDR3 DNA reads TGCAGTGCTAGAGACGTTTCAGGGTTTAGCAATCAGCCCCAGCATTTT. Translated, it gives CSARDVSGFSNQPQHF.

CDR3 nucleotide sequence: TGTGCCAGCAGTGATGGCAGAGGGTTCACCGGGGAGCTGTTTTTT. Protein sequence: CASSDGRGFTGELFF. The J gene is TRBJ2-2, the V gene TRBV2, with TRBD2 as a possible D gene (5 bases). Germline CDR1 SNHLY, CDR2 FYNNEI. The CDR3 runs to 15 residues. V lost 3 bases and J lost 4, with 12 bases in between. The whole variable domain, remainder taken from reference TRBV2 and TRBJ2-2, is EPEVTQTPSHQVTQMGQEVILRCVPISNHLYFYWYRQILGQKVEFLVSFYNNEISEKSEIFDDQFSVERPDGSNFTLKIRSTKLEDSAMYFCASSDGRGFTGELFFGEGSRLTVL.

This clonotype has more than one count but fewer than ten. The V call is TRBV29-1, the J call TRBJ2-5; D ambiguous. The germline CDR1 and CDR2 sequences are SQVTM and ANQGSEA. Trimming took 7 bases from V and 7 from J, leaving 16 bases between them. The CDR3 is 12 amino acids. CDR3 nucleotide sequence: TGCAGCGCCGCGGCCTATATCGGGACCCAGTACTTC. Encoded protein: CSAAAYIGTQYF.

This clonotype was recorded a few times. CDR3 in amino acids: CASSADRTRPIAYEQYF. Written as DNA, the CDR3 is TGTGCCAGCAGCGCTGACCGGACGCGGCCGATTGCCTACGAGCAGTACTTC. The chain recombines TRBV7-2 with TRBJ2-7; D unresolved. V gave up 5 bases and J gave up 2 bases, with 22 bases separating them. CDR1 and CDR2 (germline): SGHTA, FQGNSA. This CDR3 contains 17 residues.